This T cell receptor (beta chain) was identified during a study of T cell repertoires in aging, cancer and after chemotherapy. Study-level findings and limits: Compared with age-matched healthy donors, untreated hematological or solid cancer patients showed higher blood TCR clonality.

As for this clonotype: Antigen: not known.

Rearranged V-D-J TRB sequences were amplified with a mixed TRB-A/B primer pool. A single record per CDR3 protein comes from TCRdb applying MiXCR to the multiplex PCR reads. The sample holds about 7,700 distinct CDR3 sequences, roughly half seen once. The template was genomic DNA from peripheral blood, not RNA. V lost 4 bases, J lost 5 bases, and 16 bases lay in between. Germline V CDR1 and CDR2: LNHNV, YYDKDF (reference sequence). The CDR3 length is 15 residues. Source material: blood. The chain is built from TRBV15 and TRBJ2-3; perhaps TRBD2 as D (6 bases). This receptor was taken from a human donor with a solid tumor. This CDR3 reads CATSKERRGVDTQYF. The CDR3 region has the DNA TGTGCCACCAGCAAAGAGAGGCGCGGGGTAGATACGCAGTATTTT.